Below, 12 T cell receptor beta chains from the same sample are listed, as sequenced in a study of neoadjuvant anti-PD-1 for oral cavity cancer. The table came from immunoSEQ multiplex PCR; TCRdb's copy has only in-frame clones and leaves some out. This sample has approximately 7,100 clones, with roughly 45% found just once. The input for sequencing was tumor tissue, taken before nivolumab (anti-PD-1) treatment. The receptors were sampled from a person between 40 and 80 years old with oral cavity squamous cell carcinoma.

The chain uses TRBV15 and TRBJ1-5, with 7 bases that match TRBD1. The CDR3 is made up of 15 amino acids. V gave up 5 bases and J gave up 6 bases; unmatched junction bases: 10. Per germline, CDR1 LNHNV and CDR2 YYDKDF (reference sequence). CDR3 region: CATSPPGTGVQPQHF. CDR3 nucleotides: TGTGCCACCAGCCCTCCCGGAACAGGGGTTCAGCCCCAGCATTTT.

V usage is TRBV5-6 and J usage is TRBJ2-5; the D gene is possibly TRBD1 (6 bases). Germline V gene sequence: CDR1 SGHDT, CDR2 YYEEEE. Trimming shortened V by 4 bases and J by 5 bases, and 21 bases separated the two germline ends. The CDR3 consists of 16 residues. As DNA, the CDR3 is TGTGCCAGCAGCCCCCTGAGTGGGACAAATTGGGAGACCCAGTACTTC. It translates to CASSPLSGTNWETQYF.

This clone was counted a single time. The rearrangement uses TRBV7-9 and TRBJ2-1; D is possibly TRBD1 (6 bases). The CDR3 has 13 amino acids. The germline CDR1 and CDR2 sequences are SEHNR and FQNEAQ (reference sequence). V was cut by 1 base and J by 8 bases, with 9 bases left in between. The CDR3 region is CASSLDRVDEQFF. Written as DNA, the CDR3 is TGTGCCAGCAGCTTAGACAGGGTCGATGAGCAGTTCTTC.

This clone was detected a few times. The CDR3 nucleotides are TGTGCCAGCACCCTCGGCAGGGACCAGCCCCAGCATTTT. This gives the protein CASTLGRDQPQHF. This chain links TRBV6-5 with TRBJ1-5; D may be TRBD1 (5 bases). Germline V lookup: CDR1 MNHEY, CDR2 SVGAGI. V was trimmed by 7 bases and J by 7 bases, leaving 14 bases between them. CDR3 size: 13 residues.

This clone was detected a few times. The chain has TRBV28 and TRBJ1-4; no clear D. Trimming cost V 2 bases and J 6 bases, with 10 bases left between them. There are 14 residues in the CDR3. The V gene's germline CDR1 is MDHEN and CDR2 SYDVKM. The CDR3 DNA follows: TGTGCCAGCAGTTTACCCCCAATGGATGAAAAACTGTTTTTT. The encoded protein is CASSLPPMDEKLFF.

This clone showed up just a few times. The genes are TRBV7-2 and TRBJ1-1, with D maybe TRBD1 (5 bases). The V end lost 6 bases, the J end lost 3 bases, and 20 bases lay between the germline ends. The V gene's germline CDR1 is SGHTA and CDR2 FQGNSA. The CDR3 consists of 16 residues. As DNA, the CDR3 is TGTGCCAGCAGAAGGGATACAGGCTCGGGGGACACTGAAGCTTTCTTT. It codes for CASRRDTGSGDTEAFF.

This chain connects TRBV10-2 to TRBJ2-1; TRBD1 is a possible D gene (6 bases). The V end lost 7 bases, the J end lost 8 bases, and 12 bases lay between the germline ends. The CDR3 sequence is 12 residues long. CDR1 is WSHSY, CDR2 SAAADI, per germline. CDR3 in amino acids: CASTVQGHEQFF. As DNA, the CDR3 is TGCGCCAGCACCGTCCAGGGGCATGAGCAGTTCTTC.

The sample holds a few counts of this clone. The rearrangement joins TRBV5-1 to TRBJ2-5, with a weak D call TRBD1 (7 bases). The germline V gene encodes CDR1 SGHRS and CDR2 YFSETQ. The length of the CDR3 is 15 residues. V dropped 6 bases and J dropped 0 bases, with 15 bases sitting between them. As DNA, the CDR3 is TGCGCCAGCAAGGAGGGGGCCACCAACCAAGAGACCCAGTACTTC. Translation gives CASKEGATNQETQYF.

By share, this clone counts as medium-sized. The CDR3 region has the DNA TGCGCCAGCAGCCAAGATTGGGGGGCCTATGAGCAGTTCTTC. Amino acid sequence: CASSQDWGAYEQFF. This chain links TRBV4-1 with TRBJ2-1, with D possibly called TRBD1 or TRBD2 (6 bases each). V was cut by 0 bases and J by 8 bases, with 11 bases left in between. Looked up from germline, CDR1 is MGHRA and CDR2 is YSYEKL. The length of the CDR3 is 14 residues.

This chain joins TRBV7-2 and TRBJ1-2; TRBD1 might be the D (6 bases). The length of the CDR3 is 15 residues. Between the trimmed V and J ends, which lost 5 bases and 2 bases, there was a span of 15 bases. Looked up from germline, CDR1 is SGHTA and CDR2 is FQGNSA. The CDR3 DNA sequence: TGTGCCAGCAGCCCTGCCTGGGGGGCAAACTATGGCTACACCTTC. This codes for CASSPAWGANYGYTF.

The chain recombines TRBV10-3 with TRBJ1-5; weak D call: TRBD1 (5 bases). The CDR3 spans 14 residues. V was clipped by 7 bases and J by 5 bases, with 15 bases between them. In germline, CDR1 is ENHRY, CDR2 SYGVKD. CDR3 sequence reads: CAITPGPKDQPQHF. CDR3 DNA sequence: TGTGCCATCACCCCGGGACCCAAGGATCAGCCCCAGCATTTT.

The chain employs TRBV5-1 and TRBJ2-7; D gene unclear. V was trimmed by 2 bases and J by 6 bases, leaving 18 bases between them. The germline V gene has CDR1 SGHRS and CDR2 YFSETQ. This CDR3 region has 15 residues. The CDR3 is CASSFSDGRIPEQYF. As DNA, the CDR3 is TGCGCCAGCAGCTTTTCAGACGGCAGAATTCCCGAGCAGTACTTC.